A selection of T cell receptor beta chains follows, all from one sample in a study of Graves' ophthalmopathy and Graves' hyperthyroidism. One entry per CDR3 protein results from TCRdb running MiXCR on the multiplex PCR reads. Among about 220,000 distinct CDR3 sequences listed, under 25% were seen once. Sequences were obtained from peripheral blood. These receptors originate from a woman aged 50 to 60 with Graves' ophthalmopathy. Each CDR3 is given with its conserved first and last residue. A D gene is named only where the DNA matches it firmly. Only part of the rows carry a size: once, few, many, or a class if the clone is expanded.

cdr3_nt cdr3_aa d_call j_call clone_size v_call
TGCAGCGTTGTTGACGGGGAGTCCTACGAGCAGTACTTC CSVVDGESYEQYF . TRBJ2-7 many TRBV29-1
TGTGCCAGCAGCTTCTCGGCGAGCTATGGCTACACCTTC CASSFSASYGYTF . TRBJ1-2 . TRBV12-3/TRBV12-4
TGTGCCAGCAGCCGCTGGAGGCTAGGGAGCGCTGAAGCTTTCTTT CASSRWRLGSAEAFF . TRBJ1-1 . TRBV6-2/TRBV6-3
TGTGCCAGCAGCTTAGGGTCTCGCTATGGCTACACCTTC CASSLGSRYGYTF . TRBJ1-2 many TRBV7-2
TGCGCCAGCGGGCCCTCCTGCGAGCAGTACTTC CASGPSCEQYF . TRBJ2-7 . TRBV4-1
TGTGCCATCACCGCAGGCACGGGGCAGGGAAACTACGAGCAGTACTTC CAITAGTGQGNYEQYF . TRBJ2-7 many TRBV10-3
TGTGCCAGTAGCCTCCCCCGGGACAGGGTGTATCAGCCCCAGCATTTT CASSLPRDRVYQPQHF TRBD1 TRBJ1-5 many TRBV19
TGTGCCAGCAGCCACGTCGGCGATAGTGAAGCTTTCTTT CASSHVGDSEAFF . TRBJ1-1 many TRBV3-1
TGTGCCAGCAGCATTCTAGCGGGTGGGACAGATACGCAGTATTTT CASSILAGGTDTQYF TRBD2 TRBJ2-3 many TRBV2
TGTGCCAGCGACTCGGGGGGCAATGATAGCGGGGAGCTGTTTTTT CASDSGGNDSGELFF . TRBJ2-2 many TRBV6-5
TGCGCCAGCAGCCCCGACAGGGGTTCTCTTTACGAGCAGTACTTC CASSPDRGSLYEQYF TRBD1 TRBJ2-7 many TRBV5-1
TGCGCCAGCAGCCAAGATAGCGGGTACTCCTACGAGCAGTACTTC CASSQDSGYSYEQYF TRBD2 TRBJ2-7 . TRBV4-1
TGTGCCAGCAGTTCCCTCCAAGGAAACGAGCAGTACTTC CASSSLQGNEQYF . TRBJ2-7 many TRBV6-5
TGTGCCTGGAGTCCCAGGGGGCGGTATGAAGCTTTCTTT CAWSPRGRYEAFF TRBD1 TRBJ1-1 many TRBV30
TGTGCCAGCAGTTCCCTCGGACAGCTAAATTCACCCCTCCACTTT CASSSLGQLNSPLHF . TRBJ1-6 many TRBV27
TGCGCCAGCAGCTCCCGGGATCCACAAAGCGCCTATAATTCACCCCTCCACTTT CASSSRDPQSAYNSPLHF . TRBJ1-6 many TRBV5-1
TGCGCCAGCTCCCTGAACATGGGGGATCAGCCCCAGCATTTT CASSLNMGDQPQHF . TRBJ1-5 . TRBV5-1
TGTGCCAGCAGTTACCCGACAGGGGCCCACGAGCAGTACTTC CASSYPTGAHEQYF TRBD1 TRBJ2-7 . TRBV27
TGTGCCAGCAGCGGAAGGGGGCGGGAGGGCCTTGGTGAGCAGTTCTTC CASSGRGREGLGEQFF TRBD2 TRBJ2-1 . TRBV9
TGTGCCAGCAGCAGGGTCATAGTTGGGACAGTCGACTACGAGCAGTACTTC CASSRVIVGTVDYEQYF TRBD1 TRBJ2-7 many TRBV6-4
TGTGCCAGCTCAGCTTCTTCTGACGGAATCTATGGCTACACCTTC CASSASSDGIYGYTF . TRBJ1-2 . TRBV18
TGTGCCAGTTGTAAGGGACAGGGAAACACCATATATTTT CASCKGQGNTIYF TRBD1 TRBJ1-3 many TRBV19
TGTGCCAGCAGTTTACCCTCGGGCCGCCAAAGCTACACCTTC CASSLPSGRQSYTF . TRBJ1-2 many TRBV28
TGTGCCACCAGTGATTCCGGGACTAGCGGGAGGAATGAGCAGTTCTTC CATSDSGTSGRNEQFF TRBD2 TRBJ2-1 . TRBV24-1
TGTGCCAGCAGTGGCAGGGACTCTGGGGCCAACGTCCTGACTTTC CASSGRDSGANVLTF . TRBJ2-6 many TRBV6-1
TGCGCCAGCAGCGTAGGACTAGCGGGAGTTCCGGAGACCCAGTACTTC CASSVGLAGVPETQYF TRBD2 TRBJ2-5 many TRBV5-1
TGTGCCAGGAGACCGACGGGTAGAGCTAACTATGGCTACACCTTC CARRPTGRANYGYTF . TRBJ1-2 many TRBV2
TGTGCCACCAGTGACCTGGACAGGGGGCCTTACACCGGGGAGCTGTTTTTT CATSDLDRGPYTGELFF TRBD1 TRBJ2-2 many TRBV24-1
TGTGCCAGCAGTTTAGGAGGGACAGCCTACGAGCAGTACTTC CASSLGGTAYEQYF . TRBJ2-7 . TRBV27
TGTGCCAGCAGCTTAGCCCGGACTAGTTACGGGGAGCTGTTTTTT CASSLARTSYGELFF TRBD2 TRBJ2-2 many TRBV11-2
TGTGCCAGCAGGACCGTTGGCACCGGGGAGCTGTTTTTT CASRTVGTGELFF . TRBJ2-2 many TRBV12-3/TRBV12-4
TGTGCCAGCAGTAAGGGACAGTCCACCGGGGAGCTGTTTTTT CASSKGQSTGELFF TRBD1 TRBJ2-2 many TRBV6-1
TGTGCCAGCAGCTTAAGGACAGGGTCGGATTCACCCCTCCACTTT CASSLRTGSDSPLHF TRBD1 TRBJ1-6 . TRBV11-2
TGTGCCACCAGCAGAGGAGGGAACCAAGAGACCCAGTACTTC CATSRGGNQETQYF . TRBJ2-5 many TRBV15
TGCGCCAGCAGCTTGCTGGGACAGGTCAGCGAGCAGTACTTC CASSLLGQVSEQYF TRBD1 TRBJ2-7 many TRBV5-1
TGTGCCAGCAGTCGGCAACAGGGGCGGTCCTACGAGCAGTACTTC CASSRQQGRSYEQYF TRBD1 TRBJ2-7 many TRBV6-5
TGCAGTGCTAGAGATGTTCAGGCAAACTCTGGGGCCAACGTCCTGACTTTC CSARDVQANSGANVLTF . TRBJ2-6 many TRBV20-1
TGTGCCAGCAGAAAAGAGACCCAGTACTTC CASRKETQYF . TRBJ2-5 many TRBV6-1
TGTGCCATCAGTTACCAACGGACAGGGGGGAAGACTGAAGCTTTCTTT CAISYQRTGGKTEAFF TRBD1 TRBJ1-1 few TRBV6-5
TGTGCCAGCAGCTTGGGGACAGTTAATGGCTACACCTTC CASSLGTVNGYTF . TRBJ1-2 many TRBV5-8
TGTGGCAGCAGTTACGACCACAGGGGCAACTACGAGCAGTACTTC CGSSYDHRGNYEQYF TRBD1 TRBJ2-7 . TRBV6-5
TGTGCCAGCTCAAACCAGGGGTACGAGCAGTACTTC CASSNQGYEQYF . TRBJ2-7 few TRBV18
TGCAGTGCTTCTAATACAGGGTGGGGAGGCACTGAAGCTTTCTTT CSASNTGWGGTEAFF . TRBJ1-1 many TRBV20-1